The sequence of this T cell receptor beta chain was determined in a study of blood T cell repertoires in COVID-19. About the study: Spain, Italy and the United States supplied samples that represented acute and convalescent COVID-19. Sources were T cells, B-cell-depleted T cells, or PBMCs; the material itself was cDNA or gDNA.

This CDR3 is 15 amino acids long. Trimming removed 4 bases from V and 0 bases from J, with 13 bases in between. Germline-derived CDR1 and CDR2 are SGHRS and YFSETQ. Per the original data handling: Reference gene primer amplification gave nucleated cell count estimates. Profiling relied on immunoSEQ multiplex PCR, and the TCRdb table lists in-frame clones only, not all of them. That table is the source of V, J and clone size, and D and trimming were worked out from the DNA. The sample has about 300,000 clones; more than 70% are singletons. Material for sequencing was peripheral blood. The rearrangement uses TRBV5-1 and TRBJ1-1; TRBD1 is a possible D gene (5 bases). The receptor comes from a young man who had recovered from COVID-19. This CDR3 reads CASSPQTELNTEAFF. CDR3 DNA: TGCGCCAGCAGCCCCCAGACAGAACTGAACACTGAAGCTTTCTTT.